A selection of T cell receptor beta chains follows, all from one sample in a study of radiation and T cells in renal cell carcinoma. The assay was immunoSEQ multiplex PCR, and TCRdb's table has in-frame clones only and misses some. The sample has fewer than 90,000 clones; approximately 83% are singletons. Sequenced material: blood, taken from a patient whose treatment included radiotherapy and nephrectomy. These receptors were collected from a woman aged 45 to 65 with renal cell carcinoma. Each CDR3 is given with its conserved first and last residue. A D gene is named only where the DNA matches it firmly. Some rows mark clone size as missing; the rest say once, few, many or name a class of expanded clone.

v_gene	j_gene	d_gene	abundance	CDR3nt	CDR3aa
TRBV2	TRBJ2-2	TRBD1	NA	TGTGCCAGCAGGAGGGACAGGGTTAACACCGGGGAGCTGTTTTTT	CASRRDRVNTGELFF
TRBV28	TRBJ2-7	NA	NA	TGTGCCAGCAGTTCCGCGGCTAGCGAGAGCTCCTACGAGCAGTACTTC	CASSSAASESSYEQYF
TRBV6-1	TRBJ1-1	TRBD1	NA	TGTGCCAGCAGTGACCGACAGGGCCGGGCGAACACTGAAGCTTTCTTT	CASSDRQGRANTEAFF
TRBV15	TRBJ1-2	NA	NA	TGTGCCACCAGCAGAGATGGGGAAGGGTTAAGGGGCTACACCTTC	CATSRDGEGLRGYTF
TRBV28	TRBJ2-2	TRBD1	NA	TGTGCCAGCACAAGTACAGGGGGTGGTGGTACCGGGGAGCTGTTTTTT	CASTSTGGGGTGELFF
TRBV7-2	TRBJ2-7	NA	NA	TGTGCCAGCAGCTTACCTACAGGGTCCTACGAGCAGTACTTC	CASSLPTGSYEQYF
TRBV6-6	TRBJ1-2	TRBD1	NA	TGTGCCAGCAGACCACCGGGACAGGCGAAAGGCTACACCTTC	CASRPPGQAKGYTF
TRBV7-2	TRBJ2-2	NA	NA	TGTGCCAGCAGCCTCGACCCCGGGGAGCTGTTTTTT	CASSLDPGELFF
TRBV28	TRBJ2-4	NA	NA	TGTGCCAGCAGTTTCCAGGACGGAGCCAAAAACATTCAGTACTTC	CASSFQDGAKNIQYF
TRBV6-5	TRBJ1-3	TRBD1	once	TGTGCCAGCAGTTACGACAGGGCTGGAAACACCATATATTTT	CASSYDRAGNTIYF
TRBV7-2	TRBJ2-1	TRBD2	NA	TGTGCCAGCAGCTTAGCCGGGACTAGCGGTTACAATGAGCAGTTCTTC	CASSLAGTSGYNEQFF
TRBV13	TRBJ1-2	TRBD1	NA	TGTGCCAGCAGCTCAGGGACAGGGGGCCATGGCTACACCTTC	CASSSGTGGHGYTF
TRBV11-3	TRBJ2-1	TRBD2	NA	TGTGCCAGCAGTTCTAATCCGCCGCGGGGGGCTGATGAGCAGTTCTTC	CASSSNPPRGADEQFF
TRBV5-1	TRBJ2-5	TRBD1	once	TGCGCCAGCAGCCCGGACAGGCCTGACCGAGAGACCCAGTACTTC	CASSPDRPDRETQYF
TRBV4-2	TRBJ1-3	NA	NA	TGTGCCAGCAGCCAAGATTTCAGCTCTGGAAACACCATATATTTT	CASSQDFSSGNTIYF
TRBV4-3	TRBJ2-3	NA	NA	TGCGCCAGCAGCCAAGATCGACGGGGGAGCAGCACAGATACGCAGTATTTT	CASSQDRRGSSTDTQYF
TRBV14	TRBJ2-7	NA	NA	TGTGCCAGCAGCCACCGATCATTCTCCTACGAGCAGTACTTC	CASSHRSFSYEQYF
TRBV6-5	TRBJ1-1	NA	NA	TGTGCCAGCAAAGCCGGAGGGAGCACTGAAGCTTTCTTT	CASKAGGSTEAFF
TRBV5-4	TRBJ1-4	NA	NA	TGTGCCAGCAGCTTGGGCGCCCAAGAGGAAAAACTGTTTTTT	CASSLGAQEEKLFF
TRBV19	TRBJ1-4	TRBD1	once	TGTGCCAGTAGTCGGACCGGGACAGGGATTGAAAAACTGTTTTTT	CASSRTGTGIEKLFF
TRBV7-3	TRBJ2-7	TRBD1	once	TGTGCCAGCAGCGCAACCGGGACAGGGGGCCACGAGCAGTACTTC	CASSATGTGGHEQYF
TRBV4-1	TRBJ2-2	NA	NA	TGCGCCAGCAGCCTCGGACGCGGGAACACCGGGGAGCTGTTTTTT	CASSLGRGNTGELFF
TRBV30	TRBJ1-5	TRBD1	few	TGTGCCTGGAGTGTTCCCGGACAGGGGAACCGGCAGCCCCAGCATTTT	CAWSVPGQGNRQPQHF
TRBV5-4	TRBJ2-7	TRBD2	NA	TGTGCCAGCACCCTTCGCGGGGGGGGAGACGAGCAGTACTTC	CASTLRGGGDEQYF
TRBV5-1	TRBJ1-2	TRBD1	NA	TGCGCCAGCAGCCCCCGGGACAGGGACGAAAACTATGGCTACACCTTC	CASSPRDRDENYGYTF
TRBV4-3	TRBJ1-4	NA	NA	TGCGCCAGCAGCCAAGATTGGGCGGCAACTAATGAAAAACTGTTTTTT	CASSQDWAATNEKLFF
TRBV5-1	TRBJ2-2	TRBD2	NA	TGCGCCAGCAGCGGTAGCGGGATTCCCACCGGGGAGCTGTTTTTT	CASSGSGIPTGELFF
TRBV7-2	TRBJ1-4	NA	once	TGTGCCAGCAGCTTATCGGGGGGGTCCGAAAAACTGTTTTTT	CASSLSGGSEKLFF
TRBV19	TRBJ2-1	TRBD2	once	TGTGCCAGTAGTGGGACTAGCGGGAGGGTAAGCTCCTACAATGAGCAGTTCTTC	CASSGTSGRVSSYNEQFF
TRBV6-6	TRBJ1-5	TRBD1	NA	TGTGCCAGCAGTTACTCCGGACAGGGCGCAAATCAGCCCCAGCATTTT	CASSYSGQGANQPQHF
TRBV2	TRBJ2-5	NA	NA	TGTGCCAGCAGTGGGGGGGAGACCCAGTACTTC	CASSGGETQYF
TRBV5-1	TRBJ2-2	TRBD1	NA	TGCGCCAGCAGCTTGGCCCGGGACAGGGGGTCCGGGGAGCTGTTTTTT	CASSLARDRGSGELFF
TRBV7-6	TRBJ1-6	NA	once	TGTGCCAGCAGCTATCCCGAAGGGGAGGTCCCTGAGGATTCACCCCTCCACTTT	CASSYPEGEVPEDSPLHF
TRBV28	TRBJ1-1	TRBD1	once	TGTGCCAGCAGTCCGCCGCCGGGACAGGGTATAGCAGCTTTCTTT	CASSPPPGQGIAAFF
TRBV10-3	TRBJ1-1	NA	NA	TGTGCCATCAGATTGTCAGACGAAGCTTTCTTT	CAIRLSDEAFF
TRBV9	TRBJ2-1	TRBD1	NA	TGTGCCAGCAGCGTGTCCGGGACAGGGGGTAGGAATGAGCAGTTCTTC	CASSVSGTGGRNEQFF
TRBV6-6	TRBJ2-5	TRBD1	few	TGTGCCAGCAGTTTAACAGGGGACGAGACCCAGTACTTC	CASSLTGDETQYF
TRBV6-6	TRBJ1-1	NA	once	TGTGCCAGCAGGGACAGTCAAGGGTACACTGAAGCTTTCTTT	CASRDSQGYTEAFF
TRBV6-5	TRBJ1-4	TRBD1	NA	TGTGCCAGCAGCCGTACCGGGACAGGGACGGAAAAACTGTTTTTT	CASSRTGTGTEKLFF
TRBV7-2	TRBJ1-1	NA	few	TGTGCCAGCAGCTTCTCGAGGGTGGGCACTGAAGCTTTCTTT	CASSFSRVGTEAFF
TRBV19	TRBJ1-5	TRBD1	NA	TGTGCCAGTGGGGACAGGGGGAAGATTCAGCCCCAGCATTTT	CASGDRGKIQPQHF
TRBV4-3	TRBJ2-2	TRBD1	NA	TGCGCCAGCAGCCAAGCGGTAGGGACAGGGACCGGGGAGCTGTTTTTT	CASSQAVGTGTGELFF
TRBV5-4	TRBJ1-4	NA	NA	TGCGCCAGCAGCCAAGATGTTTTAATGGGGGAAAAACTGTTTTTT	CASSQDVLMGEKLFF
TRBV27	TRBJ2-7	TRBD1	NA	TGTGCCAGCAGTCAGGGGGTCACGTACGAGCAGTACTTC	CASSQGVTYEQYF
TRBV4-1	TRBJ1-1	NA	once	TGCGCCAGCAGCCAACACGAGAGGGGAGGGGGCACTGAAGCTTTCTTT	CASSQHERGGGTEAFF
TRBV5-1	TRBJ1-1	NA	few	TGCGCCAGCAACCGGGATACTAACACTGAAGCTTTCTTT	CASNRDTNTEAFF
TRBV7-3	TRBJ2-1	TRBD2	NA	TGTGCCAGCAGCTTAGTTCGACTAGCGGGAGAGGGCGATGAGCAGTTCTTC	CASSLVRLAGEGDEQFF
TRBV11-2	TRBJ2-1	NA	NA	TGTGCCAGCAGCTTAGACAATGAGCAGTTCTTC	CASSLDNEQFF
TRBV30	TRBJ1-6	NA	once	TGTGCCTGTGCGGGGAGCTCCTATAATTCACCCCTCCACTTT	CACAGSSYNSPLHF
TRBV18	TRBJ1-2	NA	few	TGTGCCAGCTCACCACCGGCCAGGGGCACTAACTATGGCTACACCTTC	CASSPPARGTNYGYTF
TRBV5-3	TRBJ2-3	NA	NA	TGTGCCAGAACCCTGAAGGATACGCAGTATTTT	CARTLKDTQYF
TRBV11-1	TRBJ1-2	NA	NA	TGTGCCAGCAGCTTAGAGAGGGACGATGGCTACACCTTC	CASSLERDDGYTF
TRBV12-5	TRBJ2-5	NA	NA	TGTGCTAGTGGTTTGGGACAGGGACTGGAGACCCAGTACTTC	CASGLGQGLETQYF
TRBV6-1	TRBJ2-7	NA	NA	TGTGCCAGCAGTGAAGAAATCGCTGGAGGGCAGTACTTC	CASSEEIAGGQYF
TRBV5-1	TRBJ1-2	NA	NA	TGCGCCAGCAGCTTGGGTCAGGGCGGCTATGGCTACACCTTC	CASSLGQGGYGYTF